This TCR beta chain was identified in a study of early T cells in non-severe SARS-CoV-2 infection. This CDR3 region has 13 residues. CDR1 is DFQATT and CDR2 is SNEGSKA in the germline V gene (reference sequence). V was shortened by 3 bases and J by 1 base, with 10 bases between the two germline ends. TCRdb used MiXCR to reprocess the 5' RACE reads, holding one entry per CDR3 protein. The sample holds tens of thousands of distinct CDR3 sequences; about 15% are singletons and the top ten take around 6%. The gene calls are TRBV20-1 and TRBJ2-7; D possibly matches TRBD1 or TRBD2 (5 bases each). Material for sequencing was whole blood. This receptor was identified in an adult who was a healthcare worker with PCR-confirmed SARS-CoV-2 infection or an uninfected control (not recorded which). CDR3 bases: TGCAGTGCTAGTCAGCGGACATCCTACGAGCAGTACTTC. This codes for CSASQRTSYEQYF.